Below, 23 T cell receptor beta chains from the same sample are listed, as sequenced in a study of blood T cells in healthy people across ages. The second PCR ran about 6 to 12 cycles with a sample-barcoded 5' primer and J-beta primers. TCRdb itself ran the 5' RACE reads through MiXCR, one entry per CDR3 protein. In the table there are approximately 850,000 distinct CDR3 sequences, about 42% of which are singletons. The sequenced material came from blood. The source is a man aged 60-69 years in good health.

The chain uses TRBV14 and TRBJ2-5; the match to TRBD1 covers 8 bases. The germline gives CDR1 SGHDN, CDR2 FVKESK. V gave up 7 bases and J gave up 4 bases; unmatched junction bases: 5. The CDR3 is 13 amino acids. This chain's CDR3 is CASNFRGPETQYF. DNA of the CDR3: TGTGCCAGCAACTTCAGGGGGCCAGAGACCCAGTACTTC. Combining the CDR3 with reference TRBV14 and TRBJ2-5 gives the whole variable domain EAGVTQFPSHSVIEKGQTVTLRCDPISGHDNLYWYRRVMGKEIKFLLHFVKESKQDESGMPNNRFLAERTGGTYSTLKVQPAELEDSGVYFCASNFRGPETQYFGPGTRLLVL.

The chain is built from TRBV20-1 and TRBJ2-7, with 7 positions matching TRBD1. The CDR3 is 17 residues long. The V gene's germline CDR1 is DFQATT and CDR2 SNEGSKA (reference sequence). Trimming removed 3 bases from V and 4 bases from J; junction bases left unmatched: 18. Here the CDR3 reads CSARFGIQGLDPYEQYF. CDR3 coding DNA: TGCAGTGCTAGGTTCGGTATACAGGGGTTGGACCCATACGAGCAGTACTTC.

This chain joins TRBV18 and TRBJ2-7, with D perhaps matching TRBD1 (6 bases). Between the trimmed V and J ends, which lost 6 bases and 9 bases, there was a span of 15 bases. CDR1 and CDR2 from the germline V gene are KGHSH and LQKENI. The CDR3 runs 12 residues. In DNA form, the CDR3 reads TGTGCCAGCTCCCAGGACAGCCCCGCGCAGTACTTC. Translated: CASSQDSPAQYF.

The table lists this clonotype with many counts. V and J are TRBV4-3 and TRBJ2-1; D gene uncertain. Trimming pared 1 base from V and 0 bases from J, leaving 7 bases between. This CDR3 contains 15 residues. Looked up from germline, CDR1 is LGHNA and CDR2 is YSLEER. Written as DNA, the CDR3 is TGCGCCAGCAGCCAAGTTCGAGACTCCTACAATGAGCAGTTCTTC. Translated: CASSQVRDSYNEQFF.

In its sample, this clonotype was seen a few times. CDR3 coding DNA: TGCAGCGCAGCTACCGGGACAGCGAACACTGAAGCTTTCTTT. Translation gives CSAATGTANTEAFF. The chain employs TRBV29-1 and TRBJ1-1, with 7 bases identical to TRBD1. The CDR3 covers 14 residues. V was pared by 7 bases and J by 1 base, with 9 bases of the junction left unmatched. The V gene's germline CDR1 is SQVTM and CDR2 ANQGSEA.

V usage is TRBV15 and J usage is TRBJ2-1; TRBD1 matches at 9 bases. The ends lost 1 base at V and 10 bases at J; junction bases unmatched: 8. This CDR3 contains 15 residues. Germline V gene lookup returns CDR1 LNHNV and CDR2 YYDKDF (reference sequence). CDR3 amino acids: CATSRVGTGKKEQFF. The CDR3 bases are TGTGCCACCAGCAGAGTCGGGACAGGGAAAAAGGAGCAGTTCTTC.

There are a few counts of this clonotype. CDR3 amino acids: CASSFYASGEETQYF. In DNA form, the CDR3 reads TGTGCCAGCAGCTTCTATGCTAGCGGGGAAGAGACCCAGTACTTC. The J gene is TRBJ2-5, the V gene TRBV7-2; 9 bases fit TRBD2. Germline values: CDR1 SGHTA, CDR2 FQGNSA. V dropped 3 bases and J dropped 3; count of bases not matched to a gene: 5. The CDR3 runs to 15 residues.

In the case of this clonotype: At one end, the junction sequence differs from germline, possibly due to a read error. This sequence joins TRBV7-9 and TRBJ2-5, with unresolved D. Germline assignment: CDR1 SEHNR and CDR2 FQNEAQ (reference sequence). This CDR3 region has 12 residues. The chain's CDR3 is CASGLFQETQYF. In DNA, the CDR3 is TGTGCCAGCGGCTTATTTCAAGAGACCCAGTACTTC.

This clonotype was detected many times. The chain links TRBV20-1 to TRBJ2-5; 8 bases agree with TRBD2. Germline-derived CDR1 and CDR2 are DFQATT and SNEGSKA (reference sequence). This CDR3 is built from 13 residues. The junction had 4 bases not matched to a gene; V was cut back by 3 bases and J by 4 bases. The CDR3, as DNA: TGCAGTGCTAGCGGGGGGGCCGGAGAGACCCAGTACTTC. Protein: CSASGGAGETQYF.

Ten or more counts support this clonotype. The V gene is TRBV29-1, the J gene TRBJ2-4; D not certain. Per germline, CDR1 SQVTM and CDR2 ANQGSEA. The CDR3 runs 14 residues. Trimming took off 4 bases at V and 0 bases at J, with 10 bases between the two ends. The CDR3 sequence is CSVADPEAKNIQYF. CDR3 bases: TGCAGCGTTGCGGACCCCGAAGCCAAAAACATTCAGTACTTC.

The chain is built from TRBV6-5 and TRBJ1-6; D ambiguous. The germline gives CDR1 MNHEY, CDR2 SVGAGI. The germline V and J ends were trimmed by 2 bases and 0 bases, with 14 bases remaining between them. The CDR3 is 18 amino acids. The CDR3 loop is CASSYLTPRPSYNSPLHF. CDR3 nucleotides: TGTGCCAGCAGTTACCTCACCCCCAGGCCCTCCTATAATTCACCCCTCCACTTT.

This sequence joins TRBV25-1 and TRBJ2-4, with 7 bases lining up with TRBD2. Trimming at V came to 5 bases and at J to 6 bases, leaving 10 bases not matched to a gene. There are 15 residues in the CDR3. The germline V gene has CDR1 MGHDK and CDR2 SYGVNS. The CDR3 bases are TGTGCCAGCAGTCACGGGGAGGGAGGGGCAAACATTCAGTACTTC. It translates to CASSHGEGGANIQYF.

The rearrangement links TRBV12-3 or TRBV12-4 to TRBJ2-3; a weak D match, TRBD2 (6 bases). V lost 5 bases and J lost 4, with 13 bases in between. This CDR3 region has 14 residues. In DNA form, the CDR3 reads TGTGCCAGCAGTACTAGAGGGAGGCCAGATACGCAGTATTTT. Translated, it gives CASSTRGRPDTQYF.

This chain links TRBV3-1 with TRBJ2-3; D is perhaps TRBD1 (6 bases). CDR3 length: 16 residues. Looked up from germline, CDR1 is LGHDT and CDR2 is YNNKEL (reference sequence). The V end was cut by 1 base, the J end by 1 base, with 12 bases between. DNA of the CDR3: TGTGCCAGCAGCCAAGCAGGGGCCCTTCGCACAGATACGCAGTATTTT. The encoded protein is CASSQAGALRTDTQYF.

The rearrangement links TRBV12-3 or TRBV12-4 to TRBJ1-5; 8 nucleotides match TRBD1. J was trimmed by 4 bases and V by 2 bases; bases with no gene match: 4. The CDR3 totals 15 residues. CDR3 in amino acids: CASSLLGQVNQPQHF. The DNA for the CDR3 is TGTGCCAGCAGTTTACTGGGACAGGTGAATCAGCCCCAGCATTTT.

V is TRBV6-2 or TRBV6-3 and J is TRBJ2-3; tentatively, D is TRBD1 or TRBD2 (5 bases each). CDR3 length equals 15 residues. Germline V gives CDR1 MNHEY, CDR2 SVGEGT. Trimming cost V 5 bases and J 2 bases, with 14 bases left between them. CDR3 sequence (DNA): TGTGCCAGCAGTACCGGGACGGCAATCACAGATACGCAGTATTTT. Translation: CASSTGTAITDTQYF.

The rearrangement uses TRBV4-3 and TRBJ2-5; 9 nucleotides align to TRBD1. The V segment lost 1 base and the J segment 11 bases; nucleotides outside the gene matches: 14. Germline CDR1 reads LGHNA; CDR2 reads YSLEER. The CDR3 consists of 16 residues. The CDR3 protein is CASSQGLTGGVYEQYF. The CDR3 DNA reads as TGCGCCAGCAGCCAAGGTCTGACAGGGGGAGTTTATGAGCAGTACTTC.

This clonotype was picked up a small number of times. The chain joins TRBV12-3 or TRBV12-4 to TRBJ1-1; D perhaps matches TRBD1 (5 bases). This CDR3 is 13 amino acids long. The V and J ends lost 3 bases and 8 bases respectively, with 13 bases between them. DNA of the CDR3: TGTGCCAGCAGTTTGACTGCGACAGCAGAAGCTTTCTTT. This gives the protein CASSLTATAEAFF.

The gene calls are TRBV29-1 and TRBJ2-1; perhaps TRBD1 as D (5 bases). The germline gives CDR1 SQVTM, CDR2 ANQGSEA. Trimming removed 4 bases from V and 10 bases from J, with 20 bases in between. The CDR3 loop spans 14 amino acids. The CDR3 DNA sequence: TGCAGCGTTGTAGTAGGGGTCGCCCAAGGGGAGCAGTTCTTC. Encoded protein: CSVVVGVAQGEQFF.

Only one count was recorded for this clonotype. The rearrangement links TRBV5-1 to TRBJ2-1; the match to TRBD1 covers 12 bases. The CDR3 spans 19 residues. The V and J ends lost 1 base and 0 bases, in that order; junction bases with no gene match: 8. Germline V gene lookup returns CDR1 SGHRS and CDR2 YFSETQ. The CDR3 is CASSLLGTGGSSSYNEQFF. Written as DNA, the CDR3 is TGCGCCAGCAGCTTGTTGGGGACAGGGGGCTCCAGCTCCTACAATGAGCAGTTCTTC.

The chain has TRBV6-5 and TRBJ1-6; possibly TRBD1 for D (5 bases). The germline V gene has CDR1 MNHEY and CDR2 SVGAGI. The CDR3 loop spans 14 amino acids. V was trimmed by 6 bases and J by 7 bases, leaving 13 bases between them. CDR3 sequence (DNA): TGTGCCAGCAGAGGGGATCTAGGAAATTCACCCCTCCACTTT. Translating gives CASRGDLGNSPLHF.

In this sample, this clonotype turned up a few times. The chain has TRBV20-1 and TRBJ1-2, with 7 bases matching TRBD1. The V and J ends lost 6 bases and 8 bases, in that order; junction bases with no gene match: 15. This CDR3 spans 14 amino acids. Germline CDR1 and CDR2: DFQATT and SNEGSKA (reference sequence). The CDR3 DNA reads as TGCAGTGCGGATAGAGGGGGCAGCGTGGAGGGCTACACCTTC. This translates into CSADRGGSVEGYTF.

The chain employs TRBV6-2 or TRBV6-3 and TRBJ2-2, with 7 bases aligning to TRBD1. J gave up 4 bases and V 7 bases, and 9 bases lay outside the gene matches. Germline CDR1 and CDR2: MNHEY and SVGEGT. This CDR3 is built from 15 residues. The chain's CDR3 is CASKTGVKGTGELFF. As DNA, the CDR3 is TGTGCCAGCAAAACAGGGGTAAAGGGCACCGGGGAGCTGTTTTTT.